This passage covers 12 T cell receptor beta chains from one sample sequenced in a study of neurological immune-mediated disorders. From the 5' RACE reads, TCRdb called clonotypes with MiXCR, one entry per CDR3 protein. Seen here are around 44,000 distinct CDR3 sequences, roughly 14% observed once, and the top ten hold 3% to 4.5%. Sequencing was done on a sample of CD4+ T cells from blood. These receptors were obtained from a woman aged 60-75 years with HTLV-1-associated myelopathy (HAM/TSP).

This clonotype showed up many times. CDR3 in amino acids: CASSRSAGGDNSPLHF. For the CDR3, the DNA is TGCGCCAGCAGTCGGTCGGCAGGGGGAGATAATTCACCCCTCCACTTT. The rearrangement links TRBV5-1 to TRBJ1-6; 7 nucleotides agree with TRBD1. The junction had 10 bases not matched to a gene; V was cut back by 5 bases and J by 5 bases. Germline V gives CDR1 SGHRS, CDR2 YFSETQ. The CDR3 is made up of 16 amino acids.

This clonotype was picked up many times. The rearrangement links TRBV29-1 to TRBJ1-2; D uncertain. Germline V CDR1 and CDR2: SQVTM, ANQGSEA. CDR3 size: 11 residues. The V gene lost 3 bases and the J gene lost 8 bases, with 10 bases spanning the gap. CDR3 sequence (DNA): TGCAGCGTTGAGGTGGGAAAAGGCTACACCTTC. Encoded protein: CSVEVGKGYTF.

This clonotype was seen many times. The chain couples TRBV5-1 to TRBJ2-7, with 12 bases identical to TRBD1. Germline CDR1 reads SGHRS; CDR2 reads YFSETQ. The CDR3 length is 16 residues. V trimming: 2 bases; J trimming: 7 bases; junction bases outside the gene matches: 10. The CDR3 coding sequence is TGCGCCAGCAGCTTACACCCGGGACAGGGGGCTGGAGAGCAGTACTTC. Protein product: CASSLHPGQGAGEQYF.

This clonotype was seen repeatedly, ten times or more. J is TRBJ2-1 and V is TRBV29-1, with TRBD1 matching over 9 bases. The ends lost 3 bases at V and 3 bases at J; junction bases unmatched: 3. The CDR3 is made up of 14 amino acids. Germline V gene lookup returns CDR1 SQVTM and CDR2 ANQGSEA. The CDR3, as DNA: TGCAGCGTTGATGGACAGGGGATCTACAATGAGCAGTTCTTC. Translated, it gives CSVDGQGIYNEQFF.

There are many counts of this clonotype. V is TRBV11-2 and J is TRBJ1-1; D call uncertain. This CDR3 region has 15 residues. Between the trimmed V and J ends, which lost 5 bases and 0 bases, there was a span of 13 bases. CDR1 SGHAT and CDR2 FQNNGV come from the germline V gene. The CDR3 sequence is CASSQGRAVNTEAFF. CDR3 DNA sequence: TGTGCCAGCAGCCAAGGTCGGGCTGTGAACACTGAAGCTTTCTTT.

This clonotype has a count of ten or more. The rearrangement joins TRBV12-3 or TRBV12-4 to TRBJ1-6; D not certain. V lost 2 bases to trimming and J lost 5 bases, with 1 base between them. This CDR3 comprises 12 residues. The CDR3 nucleotides read TGTGCCAGCAGTTTAAATAATTCACCCCTCCACTTT. Its protein is CASSLNNSPLHF.

This clonotype was counted ten times or more. J is TRBJ1-2 and V is TRBV5-1, with D tentatively TRBD1 (5 bases). This CDR3 is built from 16 residues. V lost 4 bases to trimming and J lost 0 bases, with 16 bases between them. Looked up from germline, CDR1 is SGHRS and CDR2 is YFSETQ. CDR3 amino acids: CASSRTPQGANYGYTF. CDR3 bases: TGCGCCAGCAGCCGGACCCCTCAGGGAGCTAACTATGGCTACACCTTC.

The V and J genes are TRBV3-1 and TRBJ2-7, with 11 bases lining up with TRBD1. The junction had 7 bases not matched to a gene; V was cut back by 4 bases and J by 2 bases. The germline V gene encodes CDR1 LGHDT and CDR2 YNNKEL (reference sequence). This CDR3 region has 16 residues. DNA of the CDR3: TGTGCCAGCAGCCGCTTCGAGGGACAGGGGGCCTACGAGCAGTACTTC. Amino acids: CASSRFEGQGAYEQYF.

This clonotype was recorded many times. J is TRBJ1-2 and V is TRBV7-8; no clear D. Trimming shortened V by 5 bases and J by 3 bases, and 16 bases separated the two germline ends. The CDR3 sequence is 15 residues long. CDR1 and CDR2 (germline): SGHVS, FQNEAQ. Written as DNA, the CDR3 is TGTGCCAGCAGCCCGGGTCCACAACGGGACTATGGCTACACCTTC. Residues: CASSPGPQRDYGYTF.

This clonotype was seen at least ten times. The V gene is TRBV5-1, the J gene TRBJ2-3; D may be TRBD2 (6 bases). V lost 4 bases, J lost 5 bases, and 14 bases lay in between. Germline CDR1 and CDR2: SGHRS and YFSETQ. The CDR3 covers 14 residues. CDR3 bases: TGCGCCAGCAGCCCGGGACTCCCCGGAGATACGCAGTATTTT. Amino acid sequence: CASSPGLPGDTQYF.

The rearrangement joins TRBV30 to TRBJ2-5, with D possibly matching TRBD2 (6 bases). This CDR3 spans 14 amino acids. Germline CDR1 and CDR2: GTSNPN and SVGIG (reference sequence). V lost 4 bases and J lost 5, with 17 bases in between. The CDR3 DNA reads as TGTGCCTGGACCAACGGAGGGGCCGGGGAGACCCAGTACTTC. It specifies CAWTNGGAGETQYF.

This clonotype has at least ten counts. The chain combines TRBV11-2 with TRBJ2-4, with D perhaps TRBD1 or TRBD2 (5 bases each). The germline V and J ends were trimmed by 5 bases and 6 bases, with 17 bases remaining between them. Germline values: CDR1 SGHAT, CDR2 FQNNGV. The CDR3 has 15 residues. CDR3 sequence reads: CASSGLRRDGNIQYF. The CDR3 DNA sequence: TGTGCCAGCAGCGGCCTGCGCCGGGACGGAAACATTCAGTACTTC.